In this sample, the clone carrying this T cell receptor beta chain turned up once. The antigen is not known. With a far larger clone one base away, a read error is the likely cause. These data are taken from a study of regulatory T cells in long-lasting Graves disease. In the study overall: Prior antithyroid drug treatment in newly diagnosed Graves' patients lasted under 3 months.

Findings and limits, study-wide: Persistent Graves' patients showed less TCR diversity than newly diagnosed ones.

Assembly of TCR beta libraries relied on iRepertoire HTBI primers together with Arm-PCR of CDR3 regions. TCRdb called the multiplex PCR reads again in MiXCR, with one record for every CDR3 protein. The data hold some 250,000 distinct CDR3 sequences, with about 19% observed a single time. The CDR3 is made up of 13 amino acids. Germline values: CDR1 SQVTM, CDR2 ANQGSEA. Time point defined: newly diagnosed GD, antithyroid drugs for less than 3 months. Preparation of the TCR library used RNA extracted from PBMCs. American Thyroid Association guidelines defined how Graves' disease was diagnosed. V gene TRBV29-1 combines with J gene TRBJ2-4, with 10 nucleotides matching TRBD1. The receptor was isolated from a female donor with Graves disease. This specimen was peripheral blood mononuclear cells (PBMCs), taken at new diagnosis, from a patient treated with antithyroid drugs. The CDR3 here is CSVPGQGSPIQLF. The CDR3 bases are TGCAGCGTACCGGGACAGGGGTCCCCCATCCAGCTCTTC.